This is a list of T cell receptor beta chains from one sample in a study of Ad26.COV2.S vaccination and SARS-CoV-2 variants. TCRdb keeps only in-frame clones here, not all; method: immunoSEQ multiplex PCR. Of about 350,000 clones listed, about 91% are singletons. Sequencing used peripheral blood, obtained after recovery from COVID-19. The receptor source for this set is a human donor who had recovered from COVID-19. CDR3s include the opening cysteine and the closing phenylalanine or tryptophan. The D gene is left open where the match is weak. Expanded clones are given a class, and other clones once, few, many or no size at all.

d_gene	abundance	j_gene	v_gene	CDR3aa	CDR3nt
TRBD1	-	TRBJ1-6	TRBV19	CASTFYRDRGNSPLHF	TGTGCCAGTACCTTCTACCGGGACAGGGGAAATTCACCCCTCCACTTT
-	once	TRBJ1-2	TRBV19	CASSISLVMNGYTF	TGTGCCAGTAGTATATCCCTGGTGATGAATGGCTACACCTTC
TRBD1	-	TRBJ1-3	TRBV7-2	CASSPDRNSGNTIYF	TGTGCCAGCAGCCCGGACAGGAACTCTGGAAACACCATATATTTT
-	few	TRBJ2-6	TRBV5-1	CASSRGGTARSGANVLTF	TGCGCCAGCAGCCGGGGCGGGACAGCAAGGTCTGGGGCCAACGTCCTGACTTTC
-	-	TRBJ2-5	TRBV6-6	CASSYSSVNQETQYF	TGTGCCAGCAGTTACTCCTCGGTTAACCAAGAGACCCAGTACTTC
-	-	TRBJ2-3	TRBV5-1	CASSLVGRGFTDTQYF	TGCGCCAGCAGCTTGGTCGGCAGGGGCTTCACAGATACGCAGTATTTT
-	-	TRBJ2-1	TRBV19	CASSRNFYNEQFF	TGTGCCAGTAGTAGGAACTTTTACAATGAGCAGTTCTTC
-	-	TRBJ2-2	TRBV9	CASSVSGLSGELFF	TGTGCCAGCAGCGTGTCGGGATTGAGCGGGGAGCTGTTTTTT
-	-	TRBJ2-7	TRBV18	CASSPSLGGNYEQYF	TGTGCCAGCTCACCGTCTTTAGGGGGTAACTACGAGCAGTACTTC
-	-	TRBJ1-1	TRBV13	CASSASSRAGFNTEAFF	TGTGCCAGCAGCGCGTCCTCGCGGGCAGGGTTTAACACTGAAGCTTTCTTT
-	-	TRBJ1-3	TRBV9	CASSGGRSSGNTIYF	TGTGCCAGCAGCGGTGGACGGAGCTCTGGAAACACCATATATTTT
-	once	TRBJ2-2	TRBV6-2/TRBV6-3	CASSYWENTGELFF	TGTGCCAGCAGTTATTGGGAGAACACCGGGGAGCTGTTTTTT
-	-	TRBJ2-7	TRBV27	CASSRDRGNYEQYF	TGTGCCAGCAGCCGGGACCGGGGGAACTACGAGCAGTACTTC
-	-	TRBJ2-7	TRBV4-1	CASSTASSYEQYF	TGCGCCAGCTCGACGGCCTCCTCCTACGAGCAGTACTTC
TRBD2	-	TRBJ2-5	TRBV19	CASSESGGVVKTQYF	TGTGCCAGTAGTGAGAGCGGGGGGGTCGTAAAGACCCAGTACTTC
-	-	TRBJ1-2	TRBV9	CASSVGHSPNYGYTF	TGTGCCAGCAGCGTAGGTCACAGCCCGAACTATGGCTACACCTTC
-	-	TRBJ1-6	TRBV7-2	CASSLGPRGNSPLHF	TGTGCCAGCAGCTTAGGTCCCAGGGGTAATTCACCCCTCCACTTT
-	-	TRBJ1-1	TRBV6-5	CASSYARENTEAFF	TGTGCCAGCAGTTACGCGAGGGAGAACACTGAAGCTTTCTTT
TRBD1	once	TRBJ2-1	TRBV7-3	CASSLPGTGSNYNEQFF	TGTGCCAGCAGCCTTCCCGGGACAGGGTCGAACTACAATGAGCAGTTCTTC
TRBD1	-	TRBJ1-2	TRBV6-5	CASSYSGTDYGYTF	TGTGCCAGCAGTTACTCGGGGACAGATTATGGCTACACCTTC
-	-	TRBJ2-7	TRBV7-6	CASSLEGLSYEQYF	TGTGCCAGCAGCTTAGAGGGACTGAGCTACGAGCAGTACTTC
TRBD1	-	TRBJ2-2	TRBV27	CASSLWTGSTGELFF	TGTGCCAGCAGTCTGTGGACAGGGAGCACCGGGGAGCTGTTTTTT